A selection of T cell receptor beta chains follows, all from one sample in a study of blood T cells in healthy people across ages. TCRdb used MiXCR to reprocess the 5' RACE reads, holding one entry per CDR3 protein. The top ten hold around 23% of the sample, which has around 580,000 distinct CDR3 sequences, 40% to 55% seen once. Sequenced sample: blood. These receptors were collected from an older man in good health. The CDR3 runs from the conserved cysteine through the conserved F or W. A D gene is named only where the DNA matches it firmly. Some rows mark clone size as missing; the rest say once, few, many or name a class of expanded clone.

TRBJ2-7	.	.	TRBV7-9	CASSRRLEPAYEQYF	TGTGCCAGCAGCCGGCGGTTGGAGCCAGCCTACGAGCAGTACTTC
TRBJ2-7	.	TRBD2	TRBV10-3	CAISRAGAGYEQYF	TGTGCCATCAGTCGTGCGGGAGCGGGGTACGAGCAGTACTTC
TRBJ1-1	few	.	TRBV6-2/TRBV6-3	CASSQGWGGTEAFF	TGTGCCAGCAGCCAGGGATGGGGCGGCACTGAAGCTTTCTTT
TRBJ2-7	.	TRBD2	TRBV6-6	CASSPGLAHPLTEQYF	TGTGCCAGCAGTCCGGGACTAGCACACCCACTTACCGAGCAGTACTTC
TRBJ2-3	.	TRBD1	TRBV20-1	CSAKGQEADTQYF	TGCAGTGCTAAGGGACAGGAGGCAGATACGCAGTATTTT
TRBJ2-3	.	TRBD1	TRBV11-2	CASSLGTGGFDTQYF	TGTGCCAGCAGCTTGGGGACAGGGGGCTTCGATACGCAGTATTTT
TRBJ2-3	.	.	TRBV10-3	CAIKDHLGDTQYF	TGTGCCATCAAGGACCACCTCGGGGATACGCAGTATTTT
TRBJ2-7	few	TRBD2	TRBV28	CASLAAPYEQYF	TGTGCCAGCCTAGCGGCCCCCTACGAGCAGTACTTC
TRBJ2-7	many	TRBD2	TRBV6-5	CASMPEAGGSYEQYF	TGTGCCAGCATGCCAGAGGCGGGAGGGTCTTACGAGCAGTACTTC
TRBJ2-3	.	.	TRBV4-1	CASSQEAWGPPDTQYF	TGCGCCAGCAGCCAAGAAGCTTGGGGGCCCCCAGATACGCAGTATTTT
TRBJ1-1	.	.	TRBV18	CASSPREEGAFF	TGTGCCAGCTCCCCGAGGGAGGAAGGAGCTTTCTTT
TRBJ2-1	few	.	TRBV7-2	CASSLLPTMEFF	TGTGCCAGCAGCTTACTCCCAACTATGGAGTTCTTC
TRBJ1-5	.	TRBD1	TRBV7-2	CASSWDRGGAQPQHF	TGTGCCAGCAGCTGGGACAGGGGGGGAGCTCAGCCCCAGCATTTT
TRBJ2-1	few	.	TRBV29-1	CSVVTLANEQFF	TGCAGCGTTGTAACACTAGCCAATGAGCAGTTCTTC
TRBJ2-7	.	.	TRBV12-3/TRBV12-4	CASSWDGESYEQYF	TGTGCCAGCAGTTGGGACGGAGAATCCTACGAGCAGTACTTC
TRBJ2-1	few	.	TRBV29-1	CSVKGPESSYNEQFF	TGCAGCGTCAAGGGTCCGGAGAGCTCCTACAATGAGCAGTTCTTC
TRBJ2-1	few	.	TRBV6-2/TRBV6-3	CASSYQGSSYNEQFF	TGTGCCAGCAGTTACCAGGGAAGCTCCTACAATGAGCAGTTCTTC
TRBJ2-5	.	.	TRBV3-1	CASTQKGSGETQYF	TGTGCCAGCACCCAGAAAGGGTCGGGCGAGACCCAGTACTTC
TRBJ2-1	few	.	TRBV4-3	CASSQDPRWDEQFF	TGCGCCAGCAGCCAAGATCCACGTTGGGATGAGCAGTTCTTC
TRBJ2-3	.	.	TRBV4-1	CASSLAGTPTDTQYF	TGCGCCAGCAGCCTCGCAGGGACCCCCACAGATACGCAGTATTTT
TRBJ2-3	.	.	TRBV20-1	CSARVASTDTQYF	TGCAGTGCTAGAGTGGCCAGCACAGATACGCAGTATTTT
TRBJ1-1	.	.	TRBV27	CASRGYQGSRAVGEAFF	TGTGCCAGCCGAGGGTACCAGGGGAGTCGGGCCGTGGGTGAAGCTTTCTTT
TRBJ1-2	.	.	TRBV4-2	CASSQNGDYGYTF	TGTGCCAGCAGCCAAAACGGCGACTATGGCTACACCTTC
TRBJ2-7	.	TRBD2	TRBV4-3	CASSQALGTTLGEQYF	TGCGCCAGCAGCCAAGCGCTGGGGACTACTTTGGGCGAGCAGTACTTC
TRBJ2-1	.	TRBD1	TRBV6-1	CASRDRDRVFF	TGTGCCAGCAGGGACAGGGATAGGGTGTTCTTC
TRBJ2-7	.	TRBD1	TRBV7-2	CASSSRQGIHEQYF	TGTGCCAGCAGCTCAAGACAGGGAATCCACGAGCAGTACTTC
TRBJ1-6	.	.	TRBV20-1	CSARDVRGPQSSYNSPLHF	TGCAGTGCTAGAGATGTACGCGGCCCACAGAGCTCCTATAATTCACCCCTCCACTTT
TRBJ2-1	few	.	TRBV6-2/TRBV6-3	CASSSWTGNEQFF	TGTGCCAGCAGTTCCTGGACTGGAAATGAGCAGTTCTTC
TRBJ2-1	.	.	TRBV20-1	CSAGGANQRTNEQFF	TGCAGTGCCGGGGGAGCGAACCAAAGAACCAATGAGCAGTTCTTC
TRBJ1-2	.	TRBD1	TRBV2	CASSARDRGHGYTF	TGTGCCAGCAGCGCCCGGGACAGGGGACACGGCTACACCTTC
TRBJ2-6	.	TRBD2	TRBV5-1	CASSRGLGTFGANVLTF	TGCGCCAGCAGTCGTGGACTAGGAACGTTTGGGGCCAACGTCCTGACTTTC
TRBJ2-6	.	.	TRBV12-3/TRBV12-4	CASSPLANSGANVLTF	TGTGCCAGCAGCCCCCTAGCGAACTCTGGGGCCAACGTCCTGACTTTC
TRBJ2-5	few	.	TRBV7-8	CASSPRPDRETQYF	TGTGCCAGCAGCCCTCGACCCGACCGGGAGACCCAGTACTTC
TRBJ2-3	few	TRBD2	TRBV7-3	CASRKTSGDTDTQYF	TGTGCCAGCAGAAAGACTAGCGGGGACACAGATACGCAGTATTTT
TRBJ1-5	.	.	TRBV5-8	CASSLFGRGNQPQHF	TGTGCCAGCAGCTTGTTCGGGCGCGGCAATCAGCCCCAGCATTTT
TRBJ1-2	.	.	TRBV7-2	CASSVWTKHGYTF	TGTGCCAGCAGCGTGTGGACCAAGCACGGCTACACCTTC
TRBJ2-1	.	.	TRBV12-3/TRBV12-4	CASSFATGAGGIYEQFF	TGTGCCAGCAGTTTCGCGACCGGGGCAGGAGGTATCTATGAGCAGTTCTTC
TRBJ2-1	once	TRBD1	TRBV19	CATKVGTAYNEQFF	TGTGCCACCAAAGTGGGGACAGCCTACAATGAGCAGTTCTTC
TRBJ2-1	many	TRBD2	TRBV7-9	CASSLTSAYSYNEQFF	TGTGCCAGCAGTCTGACTAGCGCATACTCCTACAATGAGCAGTTCTTC
TRBJ2-3	.	.	TRBV4-2	CASSQDWLAMDTQYF	TGTGCCAGCAGCCAAGACTGGCTAGCGATGGATACGCAGTATTTT
TRBJ2-3	many	TRBD2	TRBV6-1	CASNNRQRAAGGLGDTQYF	TGTGCCAGCAATAATAGGCAACGAGCAGCGGGGGGTCTGGGAGATACGCAGTATTTT
TRBJ2-1	few	.	TRBV11-1	CASSLEVPRSQFF	TGTGCCAGCAGCTTAGAGGTCCCAAGAAGCCAGTTCTTC
TRBJ2-3	.	.	TRBV9	CASSLEQLTDTQYF	TGTGCCAGCAGTCTCGAGCAGCTCACAGATACGCAGTATTTT
TRBJ2-2	.	.	TRBV28	CASSLRQVLFF	TGTGCCAGCAGTTTACGGCAGGTGTTGTTTTTT
TRBJ2-1	.	TRBD2	TRBV4-3	CASSQTSGRATNYNEQFF	TGCGCCAGCAGCCAAACTAGCGGGAGGGCCACCAACTACAATGAGCAGTTCTTC
TRBJ1-6	.	.	TRBV30	CAWSVTRGGSPLHF	TGTGCCTGGAGTGTAACGCGCGGGGGGTCACCCCTCCACTTT
TRBJ1-1	.	.	TRBV7-2	CASSRSGTKNTEAFF	TGTGCCAGCAGCCGCTCCGGGACAAAGAACACTGAAGCTTTCTTT
TRBJ1-6	.	.	TRBV7-2	CASSPQQPSYNSPLHF	TGTGCCAGCAGCCCGCAACAACCCTCCTATAATTCACCCCTCCACTTT
TRBJ2-7	few	.	TRBV6-2/TRBV6-3	CASSYQLGGGSHEQYF	TGTGCCAGCAGTTACCAGCTAGGGGGAGGATCCCACGAGCAGTACTTC
TRBJ2-3	.	.	TRBV7-9	CASSPTAPTDTQYF	TGTGCCAGCAGCCCGACAGCCCCTACAGATACGCAGTATTTT